This T cell receptor (beta chain) was retrieved from a study of cytomegalovirus exposure and HLA in healthy donors. Primers for the PCR totalled 60 Vbeta and 13 Jbeta. The repertoire was sequenced with immunoSEQ multiplex PCR; TCRdb's copy has only in-frame clones and lacks some. The table includes 130,000 to 150,000 clones, more than 75% detected once. Deletions cut 0 bases from V and 4 bases from J, with 14 bases between. Germline CDR1 and CDR2: SGHRS and YFSETQ. The CDR3 spans 15 residues. Sequenced sample: PBMCs. V gene TRBV5-1 combines with J gene TRBJ2-7; tentatively, D is TRBD2 (6 bases). The receptor's source is a young man in good health and CMV-seronegative. The CDR3 reads CASSLGMAGQYEQYF. CDR3 in DNA: TGCGCCAGCAGCTTGGGGATGGCGGGGCAGTACGAGCAGTACTTC.